The 9 T cell receptor beta chains below all came from one sample that was sequenced in a study of cytotoxic CD8 clonotypes in ibrutinib-treated CLL. Sequencing used immunoSEQ multiplex PCR; TCRdb keeps in-frame clones, though not all of them. This sample has some 130,000 clones, with approximately 85% found just once. The material sequenced was PBMCs, taken after 24 months of ibrutinib treatment. These receptors originate from a human donor with chronic lymphocytic leukemia.

The chain links TRBV28 to TRBJ1-6; 11 nucleotides agree with TRBD1. Germline trimming cut 8 bases from V and 12 bases from J; bases unmatched to any gene: 6. CDR1 and CDR2 from the germline V gene are MDHEN and SYDVKM. This CDR3 has 13 residues. In nucleotides, the CDR3 is TGTGCCAGCCAGGGGGACAGGGGGAAACCCCTCCACTTT. Amino acids: CASQGDRGKPLHF.

This clone was counted once. The rearrangement joins TRBV7-9 to TRBJ2-7; TRBD2 matches at 10 bases. The junction had 7 bases not matched to a gene; V was cut back by 0 bases and J by 5 bases. The length of the CDR3 is 16 residues. The germline V gene has CDR1 SEHNR and CDR2 FQNEAQ (reference sequence). The CDR3 is CASSLAGLAAPNEQYF. CDR3 nucleotides: TGTGCCAGCAGCTTAGCCGGACTAGCGGCCCCTAACGAGCAGTACTTC.

The rearrangement links TRBV6-6 to TRBJ1-1; D is undetermined. This CDR3 contains 13 residues. Per germline, CDR1 MNHNY and CDR2 SVGAGI (reference sequence). Trimming removed 6 bases at V and 4 bases at J, with 12 bases between. The DNA for the CDR3 is TGTGCCAGCAGACTTAACACTGTCACTGAAGCTTTCTTT. Translation: CASRLNTVTEAFF.

The chain links TRBV5-6 to TRBJ1-2; D not certain. The CDR3 runs 16 residues. V was pared by 7 bases and J by 2 bases, with 21 bases between. Germline lookup yields CDR1 SGHDT and CDR2 YYEEEE. This CDR3 reads CASRVRAALLNYGYTF. The DNA of the CDR3 is TGTGCCAGCCGTGTTCGGGCAGCCCTTCTGAACTATGGCTACACCTTC.

J is TRBJ1-2 and V is TRBV7-2, with TRBD1 matching over 9 bases. CDR1 is SGHTA, CDR2 FQGNSA, per germline. Germline trimming cut 5 bases from V and 4 bases from J; bases unmatched to any gene: 11. This CDR3 contains 16 residues. The CDR3 sequence: CASSQWTGATGYGYTF. CDR3 sequence (DNA): TGTGCCAGCAGCCAGTGGACAGGGGCGACTGGCTATGGCTACACCTTC.

This clone appeared a few times. The rearrangement links TRBV5-6 to TRBJ2-4; TRBD1 aligns across 9 bases. Trimming cost V 4 bases and J 4 bases; bases outside gene matches: 6. Germline-derived CDR1 and CDR2 are SGHDT and YYEEEE. The CDR3 is 15 residues long. Here the CDR3 reads CASSLPGTGKNIQYF. The DNA of the CDR3 is TGTGCCAGCAGCCTACCAGGGACAGGGAAAAACATTCAGTACTTC.

DNA for the CDR3: TGTGCCAGCAGTTATAGGGGGGAAGGTACTTTCTTT. This sequence encodes CASSYRGEGTFF. This chain connects TRBV6-5 to TRBJ1-1; D is possibly TRBD1 (6 bases). Trimming took 3 bases from V and 12 from J, leaving 14 bases between them. The germline V gene encodes CDR1 MNHEY and CDR2 SVGAGI. The CDR3 extends over 12 amino acids.

This chain links TRBV6-5 with TRBJ2-7; 8 nucleotides agree with TRBD1. The CDR3 spans 14 residues. The ends lost 6 bases at V and 4 bases at J; junction bases unmatched: 8. Per germline, CDR1 MNHEY and CDR2 SVGAGI. The CDR3 reads CASRPGTGEYEQYF. The DNA of the CDR3 is TGTGCCAGCAGGCCCGGGACAGGCGAATACGAGCAGTACTTC.

There are a few counts of this clone. V and J are TRBV29-1 and TRBJ1-3; no clear D gene. The CDR3 runs to 15 residues. CDR1 SQVTM and CDR2 ANQGSEA come from the germline V gene. V was trimmed by 7 bases and J by 0 bases, leaving 16 bases between them. The CDR3 nucleotides read TGCAGCGCCTCAGTCGGCCGGAACTCTGGAAACACCATATATTTT. It specifies CSASVGRNSGNTIYF.